This T cell receptor beta chain stems from a study of OX40 agonist ivuxolimab in advanced cancers. TCRdb's table, derived via immunoSEQ multiplex PCR, lists solely in-frame clones and lacks some. Of about 93,000 clones in the sample, 92% were seen once. This CDR3 comprises 14 residues. Looked up from germline, CDR1 is KGHSH and CDR2 is LQKENI. Trimming removed 2 bases from V and 5 bases from J, with 9 bases in between. The chain uses TRBV18 and TRBJ2-2; D perhaps matches TRBD1 (6 bases). This TCR was sampled from an adult with an advanced solid tumor such as melanoma, head and neck, liver or kidney cancer. The input for sequencing was CD4+ or CD8+ T cells sorted from blood, taken in a trial of the OX40 agonist ivuxolimab. CDR3 residues: CASSPNRATGELFF. The CDR3 DNA sequence: TGTGCCAGCTCACCAAACAGGGCGACCGGGGAGCTGTTTTTT.